Shown below are 11 T cell receptor beta chains from a single sample sequenced in a study of identical twins. A single record per CDR3 protein comes from TCRdb applying MiXCR to the 5' RACE reads. This repertoire shows about 300,000 distinct CDR3 sequences, more than 9% found once; its top ten account for roughly 7.8%. In addition, the sample was reused for a study of yellow fever vaccine responses in identical twins.

The sequenced sample consisted of CD8+ T cells sorted from blood. Receptor source: a woman aged 18 to 35 in good health.

The genes are TRBV7-2 and TRBJ1-1; D is uncertain. Trimming pared 10 bases from V and 4 bases from J, leaving 16 bases between. In germline, CDR1 is SGHTA, CDR2 FQGNSA. The CDR3 is 13 residues long. CDR3 sequence: CATKRDVSTEAFF. CDR3 DNA: TGTGCCACCAAGCGAGATGTAAGCACTGAAGCTTTCTTT.

This clonotype appeared many times. J is TRBJ2-1 and V is TRBV5-1, with TRBD1 matching over 7 bases. Germline CDR1 reads SGHRS; CDR2 reads YFSETQ. The CDR3 runs to 14 residues. V was clipped by 4 bases and J by 8 bases; unmatched bases: 9. CDR3 nucleotides: TGCGCCAGCAGCCTGACAGGGCCCTGGGATGAGCAGTTCTTC. Protein sequence: CASSLTGPWDEQFF.

This clonotype was seen many times. The V call is TRBV6-4, the J call TRBJ2-3; TRBD2 aligns across 7 bases. The CDR3 loop spans 13 amino acids. Germline CDR1 reads MRHNA; CDR2 reads SNTAGT. The V segment lost 3 bases and the J segment 3 bases; nucleotides outside the gene matches: 0. CDR3 bases: TGTGCCAGCAGTGAGCGGGAGACAGATACGCAGTATTTT. It translates to CASSERETDTQYF.

This clonotype was picked up many times. The J gene is TRBJ2-1, the V gene TRBV6-5, with D perhaps TRBD1 (5 bases). There are 13 residues in the CDR3. Trimming took off 1 base at V and 6 bases at J, with 7 bases between the two ends. Germline CDR1 MNHEY, CDR2 SVGAGI. The CDR3 bases are TGTGCCAGCAGTTACTTTCAGGGCAATGAGCAGTTCTTC. It is translated as CASSYFQGNEQFF.

This clonotype was seen more than once but under ten times. This sequence joins TRBV15 and TRBJ2-1, with D perhaps matching TRBD1 or TRBD2 (6 bases each). The CDR3 spans 16 residues. Germline V CDR1 and CDR2: LNHNV, YYDKDF (reference sequence). V gave up 0 bases and J gave up 5 bases, with 14 bases separating them. The CDR3 DNA follows: TGTGCCACCAGCAGAGATCAGGGAAGGGGGGACAATGAGCAGTTCTTC. As protein: CATSRDQGRGDNEQFF.

This clonotype showed up many times. This chain uses TRBV20-1 with TRBJ2-3, with 9 positions matching TRBD2. Germline trimming cut 4 bases from V and 5 bases from J; bases unmatched to any gene: 13. CDR3 size: 16 residues. Germline V gene lookup returns CDR1 DFQATT and CDR2 SNEGSKA (reference sequence). The CDR3 nucleotides read TGCAGTGCTACCCAGTTGAGCGGGAGGCTGCAAGATACGCAGTATTTT. It translates to CSATQLSGRLQDTQYF.

This clonotype was seen at least ten times. This chain joins TRBV6-5 and TRBJ1-6, with D possibly matching TRBD1 (5 bases). V lost 0 bases and J lost 8, with 8 bases in between. Germline CDR1 and CDR2: MNHEY and SVGAGI. The length of the CDR3 is 14 residues. The DNA of the CDR3 is TGTGCCAGCAGTTACTCGCCAGGGTATTCACCCCTCCACTTT. This encodes CASSYSPGYSPLHF.

This clonotype was picked up a small number of times. V is TRBV7-6 and J is TRBJ2-3; 7 nucleotides line up with TRBD2. This CDR3 contains 15 residues. Germline CDR1 is SGHVS and CDR2 is FNYEAQ. V gave up 0 bases and J gave up 1 base; unmatched junction bases: 1. For the CDR3, the DNA is TGTGCCAGCAGCTTAGCTCGGGAGGGCACAGATACGCAGTATTTT. This gives the protein CASSLAREGTDTQYF.

In this sample, this clonotype turned up a few times. V usage is TRBV21-1 and J usage is TRBJ1-2; TRBD1 was called by the table and not checked on the DNA. TRBV21-1 constitutes a pseudogene. The CDR3 is 16 amino acids. The CDR3, as DNA: TGTGCCAGCAGCAAGGGTTTGGGAGACAGGGACTATGGCTACACCTTC. Protein: CASSKGLGDRDYGYTF.

This sequence joins TRBV25-1 and TRBJ1-1, with 9 bases fitting TRBD1. This CDR3 spans 17 amino acids. J gave up 4 bases and V 0 bases, and 9 bases lay outside the gene matches. Germline CDR1 reads MGHDK; CDR2 reads SYGVNS. This CDR3 reads CASSEYVGQGGGTEAFF. CDR3 DNA sequence: TGTGCCAGCAGTGAATATGTGGGACAGGGTGGGGGCACTGAAGCTTTCTTT.

The chain carries TRBV28 and TRBJ2-2; D is perhaps TRBD2 (5 bases). Germline assignment: CDR1 MDHEN and CDR2 SYDVKM. This CDR3 has 18 residues. Trimming took 0 bases from V and 7 from J, leaving 21 bases between them. The CDR3, as DNA: TGTGCCAGCAGTTTATGCCTCGAGAGGACTGAAGGCAACGGGGAGCTGTTTTTT. Its translation is CASSLCLERTEGNGELFF. The full variable domain, with the rest looked up from reference TRBV28 and TRBJ2-2, is DVKVTQSSRYLVKRTGEKVFLECVQDMDHENMFWYRQDPGLGLRLIYFSYDVKMKEKGDIPEGYSVSREKKERFSLILESASTNQTSMYLCASSLCLERTEGNGELFFGEGSRLTVL.